These 15 T cell receptor beta chains were all obtained from the same sample, sequenced in a study of metastatic and nonmetastatic thyroid tumors. Using MiXCR, TCRdb reanalyzed the PCR reads. The sample has some 17,000 clones, 34% seen once. Each patient went into thyroid surgery without having received any treatment. Sequenced: tumor tissue. The receptors shown here come from a female donor with papillary thyroid cancer or a benign thyroid nodule (not recorded which). Some clones in this sample may be carry-over from other donors' samples.

The chain combines TRBV19 with TRBJ1-1; D uncertain. The CDR3 is 15 amino acids. The ends were cut back, 3 bases at V and 0 bases at J, with 11 bases in the middle. Germline CDR1 and CDR2: LNHDA and SQIVND (reference sequence). CDR3 region: CASSMSGSLNTEAFF. DNA of the CDR3: TGTGCCAGTAGTATGTCCGGATCTTTGAACACTGAAGCTTTCTTT.

This clone was seen repeatedly, ten times or more. V is TRBV18 and J is TRBJ2-7; TRBD2 agrees at 11 bases. This CDR3 region has 15 residues. J was trimmed by 2 bases and V by 3 bases; bases with no gene match: 3. Per the germline V gene, CDR1 is KGHSH and CDR2 is LQKENI. CDR3 coding DNA: TGTGCCAGCTCACCCACTAGCGGGAGCACCTACGAGCAGTACTTC. Translated, it gives CASSPTSGSTYEQYF.

This clone was seen more than once but under ten times. The chain uses TRBV12-5 and TRBJ2-7; 7 positions agree with TRBD1. J gave up 6 bases and V 6 bases, and 11 bases lay outside the gene matches. Germline values: CDR1 LGHNT, CDR2 FRNRAP. The CDR3 has 14 amino acids. CDR3 sequence (DNA): TGTGCTAGTGGCTTAGGCCCGGGACAGACCGAGCAGTACTTC. Its protein is CASGLGPGQTEQYF.

This clone qualifies as medium-sized (0.01 to 0.1%). The CDR3 protein is CASSLVGTAYEQYF. DNA of the CDR3: TGTGCCAGCAGCTTAGTCGGCACCGCCTACGAGCAGTACTTC. This chain links TRBV7-8 with TRBJ2-7; D is unclear. The CDR3 covers 14 residues. V lost 1 base to trimming and J lost 2 bases, with 9 bases between them. The germline CDR1 and CDR2 sequences are SGHVS and FQNEAQ.

V usage is TRBV20-1 and J usage is TRBJ1-6, with D unclear. The germline V and J ends were trimmed by 0 bases and 10 bases, with 13 bases remaining between them. This CDR3 is 14 amino acids long. Germline CDR1 DFQATT, CDR2 SNEGSKA (reference sequence). CDR3 loop: CSARDGLGSSPLHF. The CDR3 DNA reads as TGCAGTGCTAGAGACGGCCTCGGAAGCTCACCCCTCCACTTT.

This chain joins TRBV6-6 and TRBJ2-7, with a possible D match to TRBD2 (6 bases). V lost 0 bases, J lost 2 bases, and 14 bases lay in between. This CDR3 region has 16 residues. Germline lookup yields CDR1 MNHNY and CDR2 SVGAGI (reference sequence). The CDR3, as DNA: TGTGCCAGCAGTTACTCGACCGGGACTTATACCTACGAGCAGTACTTC. It translates to CASSYSTGTYTYEQYF.

The chain has TRBV7-2 and TRBJ2-3; D remains ambiguous. The CDR3 spans 14 residues. Trimming stripped 5 bases from V and 0 bases from J, with 9 bases between. The germline V gene has CDR1 SGHTA and CDR2 FQGNSA. The CDR3: CASSPRRSTDTQYF. The CDR3, as DNA: TGTGCCAGCAGCCCCCGGCGTAGCACAGATACGCAGTATTTT.

Many counts were recorded for this clone. The chain is built from TRBV7-9 and TRBJ2-5; TRBD2 agrees at 7 bases. Germline lookup yields CDR1 SEHNR and CDR2 FQNEAQ (reference sequence). This CDR3 spans 14 amino acids. V trimming: 8 bases; J trimming: 1 base; junction bases outside the gene matches: 7. Here the CDR3 DNA reads TGTGCCAGCTTAGAAGCTAGCGGCCAAGAGACCCAGTACTTC. This sequence encodes CASLEASGQETQYF.

The V call is TRBV13, the J call TRBJ2-7; TRBD2 aligns across 13 bases. The V gene's germline CDR1 is PRHDT and CDR2 FYEKMQ (reference sequence). With 5 bases clipped from V and 3 bases from J, the junction kept 4 bases outside the gene matches. CDR3 length: 15 residues. The DNA for the CDR3 is TGTGCCAGCAGCACTGGGACTAGCGGGATCTACGAGCAGTACTTC. It is translated as CASSTGTSGIYEQYF. Full variable domain (rest looked up from reference TRBV13 and TRBJ2-7): AAGVIQSPRHLIKEKRETATLKCYPIPRHDTVYWYQQGPGQDPQFLISFYEKMQSDKGSIPDRFSAQQFSDYHSELNMSSLELGDSALYFCASSTGTSGIYEQYFGPGTRLTVT.

This clone was found a few times. The gene calls are TRBV28 and TRBJ2-1, with 9 positions matching TRBD1. This CDR3 contains 15 residues. V dropped 8 bases and J dropped 7; count of bases not matched to a gene: 12. Germline CDR1 is MDHEN and CDR2 is SYDVKM. CDR3 sequence (DNA): TGTGCCAGCGTTGGGGGGACAGGGATAAGGAATGAGCAGTTCTTC. This gives the protein CASVGGTGIRNEQFF. The complete variable domain, with remaining parts taken from reference TRBV28 and TRBJ2-1, reads DVKVTQSSRYLVKRTGEKVFLECVQDMDHENMFWYRQDPGLGLRLIYFSYDVKMKEKGDIPEGYSVSREKKERFSLILESASTNQTSMYLCASVGGTGIRNEQFFGPGTRLTVL.

The V and J genes are TRBV27 and TRBJ1-2, with 12 nucleotides matching TRBD1. CDR1 and CDR2 (germline): MNHEY, SMNVEV (reference sequence). Trimming at V came to 2 bases and at J to 6 bases, leaving 4 bases not matched to a gene. The CDR3 is 15 residues long. The CDR3 DNA follows: TGTGCCAGCAGTTTAGGGACAGGGGGCCGCGATGGCTACACCTTC. Translation: CASSLGTGGRDGYTF.

The chain combines TRBV5-1 with TRBJ1-4; maybe TRBD1 (6 bases). The CDR3 length is 14 residues. CDR1 SGHRS and CDR2 YFSETQ come from the germline V gene. With 0 bases removed from V and 8 bases from J, the gap between germline ends came to 11 bases. The DNA of the CDR3 is TGCGCCAGCAGCTTGGGGACAGAGGACGAAAAACTGTTTTTT. Translated: CASSLGTEDEKLFF.

By proportion, this clone is medium-sized. This chain links TRBV6-2 or TRBV6-3 with TRBJ2-7; 8 bases fit TRBD2. Losses at the gene ends were 7 bases for V and 5 bases for J; bases not matched to a gene: 7. Looked up from germline, CDR1 is MNHEY and CDR2 is SVGEGT. The CDR3 contains 13 residues. CDR3 amino acids: CASTDGGADEQYF. CDR3 nucleotide sequence: TGTGCCAGCACTGACGGGGGGGCCGACGAGCAGTACTTC.

This clone came up a few times. The chain links TRBV20-1 to TRBJ1-2; 7 bases align to TRBD1. The V and J ends lost 5 bases and 5 bases, in that order; junction bases with no gene match: 8. The CDR3 is 13 residues long. Germline CDR1 is DFQATT and CDR2 is SNEGSKA (reference sequence). In DNA form, the CDR3 reads TGCAGTGCTGGGCCCGGGACAGAGTATGGCTACACCTTC. This sequence encodes CSAGPGTEYGYTF.

This clone is judged medium-sized. The gene calls are TRBV19 and TRBJ2-7; TRBD2 matches at 7 bases. Germline V gene data show CDR1 as LNHDA and CDR2 as SQIVND (reference sequence). CDR3 length equals 14 residues. Losses at the gene ends were 2 bases for V and 4 bases for J; bases not matched to a gene: 5. The chain's CDR3 is CASSIPGGGYEQYF. The DNA of the CDR3 is TGTGCCAGTAGTATACCGGGAGGTGGGTACGAGCAGTACTTC.